A selection of T cell receptor beta chains follows, all from one sample in a study of blood T cell repertoires in COVID-19. Produced via immunoSEQ multiplex PCR; TCRdb's table is partial and in-frame only. The table records approximately 70,000 clones, 75% to 90% of them present only once. Sequencing was performed on peripheral blood. Receptors originate from a human donor in a cohort sampled during active COVID-19. CDR3s include the opening cysteine and the closing phenylalanine or tryptophan. Each record gives: D gene, J gene, V gene, clone size, CDR3 DNA, CDR3 protein. The D gene is left open where the match is weak. A clone size is listed for some rows: how often the clone was seen (once, few, many), or a class if it is expanded.

TRBD1,TRBJ1-4,TRBV30,once,TGTGCCTGGAGTGTCCCGGACAGGCGCTTCGGTGAAAATGAAAAACTGTTTTTT,CAWSVPDRRFGENEKLFF
TRBD1,TRBJ1-1,TRBV5-4,once,TGTGCCAGCAGCCCTGGGACAGGGGGAACTGAAGCTTTCTTT,CASSPGTGGTEAFF
.,TRBJ1-3,TRBV12-3/TRBV12-4,.,TGTGCCAGCAGTTTAAACAGCAAGTCCCTTCAATATTTT,CASSLNSKSLQYF
.,TRBJ2-7,TRBV4-3,.,TGCGCCAGCAGCCAAGAGTTGAGTTACGAGCAGTACTTC,CASSQELSYEQYF
.,TRBJ2-5,TRBV5-4,few,TGTGCCAGCAGCTTGGACAGGGAGACCCAGTACTTC,CASSLDRETQYF
.,TRBJ1-4,TRBV4-2,.,TGTGCCAGCAGCCAAGGGCCCTCGGGTGAAAAACTGTTTTTT,CASSQGPSGEKLFF
TRBD2,TRBJ2-5,TRBV27,.,TGTGCCAGCAGTCCGCAGGGACTAGCGGGAGCAGAGACCCAGTACTTC,CASSPQGLAGAETQYF
TRBD2,TRBJ2-3,TRBV27,.,TGTGCCAGCAGTTTTGGGGCGGGAGTAACAGATACGCAGTATTTT,CASSFGAGVTDTQYF
TRBD2,TRBJ2-1,TRBV7-2,.,TGTGCCAGCAGCTCCACTAGCGGTATCTCCTACAATGAGCAGTTCTTC,CASSSTSGISYNEQFF
.,TRBJ2-7,TRBV19,.,TGTGCCAGTAGTATAGACCCCGGCTCCTACGAGCAGTACTTC,CASSIDPGSYEQYF
.,TRBJ2-7,TRBV4-1,.,TGCGCCAGCAGCCAGTCGAGTGGGCAGGGAGGTTACGAGCAGTACTTC,CASSQSSGQGGYEQYF
.,TRBJ2-1,TRBV7-2,.,TGTGCCACCCAGAGTAGTTCTGCGGCCTCCTACAATGAGCAGTTCTTC,CATQSSSAASYNEQFF
TRBD1,TRBJ1-2,TRBV28,.,TGTGCCAGCAGTGATGGGACAGCGCCCGAATTTAACTATGGCTACACCTTC,CASSDGTAPEFNYGYTF
TRBD1,TRBJ2-3,TRBV7-8,.,TGTGCCAGCAGCGAGGGGGCCCTGGGAGATACGCAGTATTTT,CASSEGALGDTQYF
TRBD2,TRBJ2-3,TRBV7-7,once,TGTGCCAGCAGCTCCGGGACTAGCGGGGATACGCAGTATTTT,CASSSGTSGDTQYF
TRBD2,TRBJ2-5,TRBV9,.,TGTGCCAGCAGCCAGGAGAGCGGGGGGGCCGGGGAGACCCAGTACTTC,CASSQESGGAGETQYF